This paragraph covers one T cell receptor (beta chain) sequence. V gave up 0 bases and J gave up 7 bases; unmatched junction bases: 6. Germline-derived CDR1 and CDR2 are GTSNPN and SVGIG (reference sequence). This CDR3 region has 15 residues. Profiled with immunoSEQ multiplex PCR; TCRdb holds only in-frame clones, not every one. The repertoire has 100,000 to 150,000 clones, around 92% of them found once; the top ten carry 0.55% to 0.6%. This entry is derived from a study of control samples from healthy donors and cancer patients. The sequence came from a man older than 75 with head and neck cancer. The sequencing input was PBMCs. The V call is TRBV30, the J call TRBJ2-3; 11 bases match TRBD2. CDR3 in amino acids: CAWSVSGGASNTQYF. The CDR3 DNA is TGTGCCTGGAGTGTTAGCGGGGGGGCGTCTAATACGCAGTATTTT.